The 7 T cell receptor beta chains given below trace back to one sample, sequenced in a study of cytomegalovirus exposure and HLA in healthy donors. Use of 60 Vbeta and 13 Jbeta primers characterized the PCR. Clones were read by immunoSEQ multiplex PCR, and TCRdb kept only the in-frame ones, dropping some. The sample carries about 78,000 clones, approximately 84% recorded once. Sequencing was performed on PBMCs. The receptor source for this set is a woman aged 50 to 65 in good health and CMV-seronegative.

The chain uses TRBV29-1 and TRBJ2-7; 8 positions match TRBD1. Germline V lookup: CDR1 SQVTM, CDR2 ANQGSEA. The CDR3 extends over 13 amino acids. Trimming took 7 bases from V and 0 from J; bases not matched to a gene: 5. This chain's CDR3 is CSALDRGSYEQYF. DNA for the CDR3: TGCAGCGCCCTCGACAGGGGCTCCTACGAGCAGTACTTC.

The chain links TRBV28 to TRBJ1-5, with 10 bases matching TRBD1. The germline CDR1 and CDR2 sequences are MDHEN and SYDVKM. The CDR3 sequence is 16 residues long. With V trimmed by 8 bases and J by 3 bases, 10 bases remained unmatched. The CDR3 DNA sequence: TGTGCCAGCCTACCGGGACAGGGGAGCTACAATCAGCCCCAGCATTTT. Encoded protein: CASLPGQGSYNQPQHF.

The chain is built from TRBV27 and TRBJ2-3; TRBD2 aligns across 12 bases. V shed 5 bases and J 3 bases; nucleotides not matched to a gene: 6. Germline CDR1 and CDR2: MNHEY and SMNVEV (reference sequence). CDR3 length: 16 amino acids. Here the CDR3 reads CASSQTSGGLTDTQYF. As DNA, the CDR3 is TGTGCCAGCAGTCAGACTAGCGGGGGCCTGACAGATACGCAGTATTTT.

This chain connects TRBV2 to TRBJ2-3; 8 bases are a match to TRBD2. The CDR3 runs 14 residues. The V gene's germline CDR1 is SNHLY and CDR2 FYNNEI. V trimming: 3 bases; J trimming: 4 bases; junction bases outside the gene matches: 3. The DNA of the CDR3 is TGTGCCAGCAGTGATGGCGGGGGGTCAGATACGCAGTATTTT. Protein product: CASSDGGGSDTQYF.

Worth noting for this clone: The same CDR3 arises from other DNA sequences in this sample as well. V and J are TRBV7-9 and TRBJ2-7, with a weak D call TRBD2 (6 bases). Germline V gene data show CDR1 as SEHNR and CDR2 as FQNEAQ (reference sequence). This CDR3 comprises 17 residues. V dropped 2 bases and J dropped 3 bases, with 20 bases sitting between them. This CDR3 reads CASSLRIEAGPIYEQYF. The CDR3 bases are TGTGCCAGCAGCTTAAGGATTGAGGCGGGGCCGATCTACGAGCAGTACTTC.

The chain combines TRBV11-3 with TRBJ2-1, with 9 bases identical to TRBD2. The CDR3 runs to 14 residues. V trimming: 0 bases; J trimming: 10 bases; junction bases outside the gene matches: 4. Per germline, CDR1 SGHNT and CDR2 YENEEA. CDR3 bases: TGTGCCAGCAGCTTAGAGCCCCTAGCGGGGGAGCAGTTCTTC. Translating it yields CASSLEPLAGEQFF.

CDR3 nucleotides: TGTGCCAGCAGTTTATCGCCAACAGGTGCTTCACCCCTCCACTTT. Translating it yields CASSLSPTGASPLHF. V gene TRBV27 combines with J gene TRBJ1-6, with D perhaps matching TRBD1 (5 bases). Trimming cost V 0 bases and J 9 bases, with 12 bases left between them. The CDR3 has 15 residues. CDR1 and CDR2 (germline): MNHEY, SMNVEV (reference sequence).